This TCR beta chain was obtained from a study of cytomegalovirus exposure and HLA in healthy donors. Findings and limits, study-wide: Later analysis suggested most CMV-associated TCR beta chains were HLA-restricted. Usually a TCR sequence was rare, but some public TCRs were found in many donors.

Of note for this clone: The antigen remains undetermined.

PCR primers comprised 60 Vbeta and 13 Jbeta primers. Sequencing used immunoSEQ multiplex PCR; TCRdb keeps in-frame clones, though not all of them. The sample contains some 89,000 clones, about four fifths of which appear only once. Germline lookup yields CDR1 GTSNPN and CDR2 SVGIG (reference sequence). V lost 5 bases to trimming and J lost 2 bases, with 22 bases between them. CDR3 size: 16 residues. The material sequenced was PBMCs. The sequence came from a woman aged 25-40 years in good health and CMV-seronegative. V is TRBV30 and J is TRBJ2-7; TRBD1 might be the D (6 bases). CDR3: CAWSRGGLPETYEQYF. The CDR3 nucleotides read TGTGCCTGGTCCAGGGGTGGCCTCCCCGAAACCTACGAGCAGTACTTC.